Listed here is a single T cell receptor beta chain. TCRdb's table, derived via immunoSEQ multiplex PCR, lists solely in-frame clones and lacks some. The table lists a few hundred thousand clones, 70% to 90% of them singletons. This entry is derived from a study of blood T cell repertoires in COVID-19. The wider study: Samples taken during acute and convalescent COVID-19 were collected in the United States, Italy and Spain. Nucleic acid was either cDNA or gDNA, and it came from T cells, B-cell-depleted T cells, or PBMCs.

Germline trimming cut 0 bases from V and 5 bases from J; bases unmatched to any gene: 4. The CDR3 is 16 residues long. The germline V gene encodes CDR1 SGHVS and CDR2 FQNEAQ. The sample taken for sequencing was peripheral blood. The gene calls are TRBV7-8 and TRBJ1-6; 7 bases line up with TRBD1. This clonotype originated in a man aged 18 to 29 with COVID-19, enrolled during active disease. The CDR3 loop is CASSLAPGQNNSPLHF. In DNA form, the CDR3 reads TGTGCCAGCAGCTTAGCCCCGGGACAGAATAATTCACCCCTCCACTTT.